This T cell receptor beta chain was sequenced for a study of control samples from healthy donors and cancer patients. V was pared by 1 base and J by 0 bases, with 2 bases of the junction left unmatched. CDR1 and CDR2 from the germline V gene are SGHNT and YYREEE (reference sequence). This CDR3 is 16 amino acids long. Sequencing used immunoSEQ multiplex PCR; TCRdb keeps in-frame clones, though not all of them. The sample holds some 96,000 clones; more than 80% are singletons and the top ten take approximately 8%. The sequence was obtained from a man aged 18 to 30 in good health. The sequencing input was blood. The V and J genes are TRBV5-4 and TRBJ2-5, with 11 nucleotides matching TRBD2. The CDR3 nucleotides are TGTGCCAGCAGCTTGACTAGCGGGGGATACCAAGAGACCCAGTACTTC. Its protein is CASSLTSGGYQETQYF.